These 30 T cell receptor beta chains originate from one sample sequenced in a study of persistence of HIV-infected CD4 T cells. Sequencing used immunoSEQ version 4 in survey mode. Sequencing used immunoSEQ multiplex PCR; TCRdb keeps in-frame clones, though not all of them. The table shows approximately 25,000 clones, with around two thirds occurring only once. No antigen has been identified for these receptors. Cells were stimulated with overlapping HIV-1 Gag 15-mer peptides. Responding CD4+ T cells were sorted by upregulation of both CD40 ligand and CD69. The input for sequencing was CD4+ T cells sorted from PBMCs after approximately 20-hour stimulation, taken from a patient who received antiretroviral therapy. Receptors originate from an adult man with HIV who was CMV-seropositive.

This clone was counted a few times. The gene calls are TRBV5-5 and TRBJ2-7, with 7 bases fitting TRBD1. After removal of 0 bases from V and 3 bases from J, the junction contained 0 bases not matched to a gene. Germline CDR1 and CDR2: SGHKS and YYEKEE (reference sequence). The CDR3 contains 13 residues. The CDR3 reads CASSLDRGYEQYF. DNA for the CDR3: TGTGCCAGCAGCTTGGACAGGGGCTACGAGCAGTACTTC.

CDR3 in DNA: TGTGCCAGTAAGGGGACAGGGCTCTCAGGTCAGCCCCAGCATTTT. Its protein product is CASKGTGLSGQPQHF. The chain recombines TRBV19 with TRBJ1-5; 9 nucleotides align to TRBD1. V was pared by 7 bases and J by 6 bases, with 10 bases of the junction left unmatched. Germline CDR1 LNHDA, CDR2 SQIVND (reference sequence). The CDR3 is 15 residues long.

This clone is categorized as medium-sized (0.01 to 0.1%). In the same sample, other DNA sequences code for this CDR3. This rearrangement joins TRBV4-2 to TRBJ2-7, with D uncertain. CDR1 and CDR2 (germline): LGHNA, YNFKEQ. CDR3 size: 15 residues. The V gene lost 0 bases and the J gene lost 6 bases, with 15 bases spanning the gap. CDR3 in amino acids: CASSQDHNGISEQYF. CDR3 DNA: TGTGCCAGCAGCCAAGATCATAACGGAATCTCCGAGCAGTACTTC.

CDR3 in DNA: TGTGCCAGCAGCTGGCGGGGACAGGCCTCCTACGAGCAGTACTTC. Translating it yields CASSWRGQASYEQYF. The chain employs TRBV3-1 (or the pseudogene TRBV3-2) and TRBJ2-7, with TRBD1 identical over 8 bases. Germline CDR1 reads LGHDT; CDR2 reads YNNKEL (reference sequence). The CDR3 has 15 amino acids. V gave up 5 bases and J gave up 0 bases; unmatched junction bases: 6.

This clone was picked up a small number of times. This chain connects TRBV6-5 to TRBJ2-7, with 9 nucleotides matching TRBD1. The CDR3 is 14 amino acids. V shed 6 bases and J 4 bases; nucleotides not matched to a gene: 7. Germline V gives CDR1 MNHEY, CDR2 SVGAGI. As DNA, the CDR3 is TGTGCCAGCAGGCCTTTGGGACAGGGTTACGAGCAGTACTTC. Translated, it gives CASRPLGQGYEQYF.

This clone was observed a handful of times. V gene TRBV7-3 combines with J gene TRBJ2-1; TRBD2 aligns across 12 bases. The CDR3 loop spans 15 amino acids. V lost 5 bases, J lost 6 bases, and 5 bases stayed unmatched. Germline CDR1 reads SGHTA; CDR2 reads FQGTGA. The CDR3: CASSPSGGAGNEQFF. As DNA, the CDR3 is TGTGCCAGCAGCCCTAGCGGGGGGGCGGGCAATGAGCAGTTCTTC.

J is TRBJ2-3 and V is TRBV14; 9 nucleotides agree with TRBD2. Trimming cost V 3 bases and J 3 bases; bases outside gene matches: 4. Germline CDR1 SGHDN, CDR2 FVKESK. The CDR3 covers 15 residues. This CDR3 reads CASSQRGGLTDTQYF. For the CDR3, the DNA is TGTGCCAGCAGCCAGCGGGGGGGCCTGACAGATACGCAGTATTTT.

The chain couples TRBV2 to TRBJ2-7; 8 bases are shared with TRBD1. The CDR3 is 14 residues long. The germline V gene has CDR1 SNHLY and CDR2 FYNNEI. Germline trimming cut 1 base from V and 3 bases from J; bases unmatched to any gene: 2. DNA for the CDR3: TGTGCCAGCAGTGAAGGGACAGGGCGCTACGAGCAGTACTTC. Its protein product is CASSEGTGRYEQYF.

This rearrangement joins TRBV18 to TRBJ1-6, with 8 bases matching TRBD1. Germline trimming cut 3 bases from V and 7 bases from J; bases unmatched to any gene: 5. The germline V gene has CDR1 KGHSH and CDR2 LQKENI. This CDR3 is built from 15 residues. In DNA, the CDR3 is TGTGCCAGCTCACCCCAGACAGGGGCGAATTCACCCCTCCACTTT. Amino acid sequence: CASSPQTGANSPLHF. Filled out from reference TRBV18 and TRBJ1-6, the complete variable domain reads NAGVMQNPRHLVRRRGQEARLRCSPMKGHSHVYWYRQLPEEGLKFMVYLQKENIIDESGMPKERFSAEFPKEGPSILRIQQVVRGDSAAYFCASSPQTGANSPLHFGNGTRLTVT.

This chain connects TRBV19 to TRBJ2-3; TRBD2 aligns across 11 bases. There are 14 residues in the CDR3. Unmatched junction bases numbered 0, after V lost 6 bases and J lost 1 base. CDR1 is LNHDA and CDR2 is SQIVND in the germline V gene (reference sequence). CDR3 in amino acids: CASRLAGGTDTQYF. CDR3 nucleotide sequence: TGTGCCAGTAGACTAGCGGGGGGCACAGATACGCAGTATTTT.

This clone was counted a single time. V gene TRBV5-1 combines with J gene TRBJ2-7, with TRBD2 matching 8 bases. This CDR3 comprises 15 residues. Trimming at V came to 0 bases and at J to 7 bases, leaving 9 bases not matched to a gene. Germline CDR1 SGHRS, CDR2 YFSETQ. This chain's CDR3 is CASSLGSGGSGEQYF. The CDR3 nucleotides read TGCGCCAGCAGCTTGGGAAGCGGGGGTTCGGGAGAGCAGTACTTC.

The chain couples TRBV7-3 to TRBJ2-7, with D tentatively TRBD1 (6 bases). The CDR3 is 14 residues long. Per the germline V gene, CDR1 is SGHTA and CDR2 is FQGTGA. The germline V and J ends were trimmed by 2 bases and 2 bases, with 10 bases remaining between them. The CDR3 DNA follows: TGTGCCAGCAGCTTATCCCAGGGGACCTACGAGCAGTACTTC. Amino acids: CASSLSQGTYEQYF.

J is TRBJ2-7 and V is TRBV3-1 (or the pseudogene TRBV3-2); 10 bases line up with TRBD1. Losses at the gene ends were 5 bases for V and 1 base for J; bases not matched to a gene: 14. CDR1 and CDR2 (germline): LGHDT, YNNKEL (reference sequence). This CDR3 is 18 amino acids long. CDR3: CASSLGLGGTGVSYEQYF. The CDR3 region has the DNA TGTGCCAGCAGCTTAGGCCTCGGTGGGACAGGGGTTTCCTACGAGCAGTACTTC.

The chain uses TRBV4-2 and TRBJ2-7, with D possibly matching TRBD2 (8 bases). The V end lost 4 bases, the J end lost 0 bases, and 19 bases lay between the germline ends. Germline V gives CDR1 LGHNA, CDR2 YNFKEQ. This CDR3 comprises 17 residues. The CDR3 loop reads CASSLRGGQRRSYEQYF. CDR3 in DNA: TGTGCCAGCAGCCTCCGGGGGGGACAGCGTCGCTCCTACGAGCAGTACTTC.

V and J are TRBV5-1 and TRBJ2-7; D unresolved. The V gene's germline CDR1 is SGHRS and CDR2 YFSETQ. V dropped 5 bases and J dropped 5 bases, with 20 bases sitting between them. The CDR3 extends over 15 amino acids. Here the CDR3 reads CASSTEGRFDNEQYF. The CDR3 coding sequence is TGCGCCAGCAGTACCGAAGGGCGGTTCGACAACGAGCAGTACTTC.

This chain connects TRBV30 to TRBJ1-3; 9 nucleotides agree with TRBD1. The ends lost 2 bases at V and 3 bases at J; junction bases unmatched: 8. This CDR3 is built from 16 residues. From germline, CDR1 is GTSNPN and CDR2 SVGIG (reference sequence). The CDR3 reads CAWSSGTGNYGNTIYF. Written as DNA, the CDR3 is TGTGCCTGGAGTTCCGGGACAGGGAACTATGGAAACACCATATATTTT.

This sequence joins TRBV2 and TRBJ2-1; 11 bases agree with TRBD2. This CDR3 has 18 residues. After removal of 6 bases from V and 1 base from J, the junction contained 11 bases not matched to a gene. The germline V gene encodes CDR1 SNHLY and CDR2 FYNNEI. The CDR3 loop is CASRSPATSGGSYNEQFF. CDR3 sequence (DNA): TGTGCCAGCAGGAGCCCTGCTACTAGCGGGGGTTCCTACAATGAGCAGTTCTTC.

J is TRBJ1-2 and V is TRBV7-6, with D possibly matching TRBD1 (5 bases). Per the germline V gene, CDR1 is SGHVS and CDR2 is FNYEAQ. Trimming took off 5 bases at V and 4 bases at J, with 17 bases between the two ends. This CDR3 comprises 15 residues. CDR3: CASSPGPGTSYGYTF. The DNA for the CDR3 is TGTGCCAGCAGCCCGGGACCTGGGACTAGCTATGGCTACACCTTC. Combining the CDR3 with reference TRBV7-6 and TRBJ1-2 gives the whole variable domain GAGVSQSPRYKVTKRGQDVALRCDPISGHVSLYWYRQALGQGPEFLTYFNYEAQQDKSGLPNDRFSAERPEGSISTLTIQRTEQRDSAMYRCASSPGPGTSYGYTFGSGTRLTVV.

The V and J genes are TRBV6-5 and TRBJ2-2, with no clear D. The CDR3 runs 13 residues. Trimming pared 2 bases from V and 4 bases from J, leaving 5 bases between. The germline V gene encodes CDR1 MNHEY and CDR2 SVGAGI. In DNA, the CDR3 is TGTGCCAGCAGTTACATCGCCACCGGGGAGCTGTTTTTT. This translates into CASSYIATGELFF.

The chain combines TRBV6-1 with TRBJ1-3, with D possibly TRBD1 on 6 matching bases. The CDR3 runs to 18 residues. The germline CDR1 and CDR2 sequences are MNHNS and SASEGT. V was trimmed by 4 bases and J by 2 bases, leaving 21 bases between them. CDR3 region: CASSGPRQDSFTGNTIYF. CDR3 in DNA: TGTGCCAGCAGTGGTCCCCGACAGGATTCCTTTACTGGAAACACCATATATTTT.

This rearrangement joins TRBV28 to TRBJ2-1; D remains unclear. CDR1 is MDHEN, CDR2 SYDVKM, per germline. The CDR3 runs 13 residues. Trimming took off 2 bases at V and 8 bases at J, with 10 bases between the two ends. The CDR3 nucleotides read TGTGCCAGCAGTTTAAGTAATAAGCATGAGCAGTTCTTC. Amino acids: CASSLSNKHEQFF.

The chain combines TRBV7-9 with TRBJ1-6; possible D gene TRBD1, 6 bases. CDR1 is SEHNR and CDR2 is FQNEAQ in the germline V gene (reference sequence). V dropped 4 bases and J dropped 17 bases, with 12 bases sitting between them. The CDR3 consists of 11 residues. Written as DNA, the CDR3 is TGTGCCAGCAGCTCGGACAGAGAGTTCCACTTT. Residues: CASSSDREFHF.

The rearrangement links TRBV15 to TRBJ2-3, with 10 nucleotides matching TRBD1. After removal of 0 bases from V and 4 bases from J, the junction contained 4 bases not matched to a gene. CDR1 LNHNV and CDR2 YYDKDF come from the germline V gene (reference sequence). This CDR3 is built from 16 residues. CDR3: CATSRETGGRADTQYF. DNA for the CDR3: TGTGCCACCAGCAGAGAGACAGGGGGCAGGGCAGATACGCAGTATTTT.

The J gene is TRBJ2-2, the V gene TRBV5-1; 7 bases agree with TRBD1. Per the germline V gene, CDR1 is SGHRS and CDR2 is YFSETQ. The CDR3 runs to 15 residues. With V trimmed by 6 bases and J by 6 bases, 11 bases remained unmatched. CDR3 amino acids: CASTLTGTAPGELFF. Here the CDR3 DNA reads TGCGCCAGCACCCTAACAGGGACAGCCCCCGGGGAGCTGTTTTTT.

The CDR3 reads CASSRQDGGSPLHF. The CDR3 DNA reads TGTGCCAGCAGTCGTCAGGACGGGGGTTCACCCCTCCACTTT. The V gene is TRBV6-6, the J gene TRBJ1-6, with D perhaps TRBD1 (5 bases). The germline V and J ends were trimmed by 5 bases and 9 bases, with 14 bases remaining between them. This CDR3 has 14 residues. Germline V gene data show CDR1 as MNHNY and CDR2 as SVGAGI (reference sequence).

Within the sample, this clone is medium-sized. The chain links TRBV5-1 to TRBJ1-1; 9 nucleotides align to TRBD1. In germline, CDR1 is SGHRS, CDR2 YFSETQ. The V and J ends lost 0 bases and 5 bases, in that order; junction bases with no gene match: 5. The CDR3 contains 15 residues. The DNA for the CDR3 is TGCGCCAGCAGCTTGGGGGACAGGGAAGTTACTGAAGCTTTCTTT. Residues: CASSLGDREVTEAFF.

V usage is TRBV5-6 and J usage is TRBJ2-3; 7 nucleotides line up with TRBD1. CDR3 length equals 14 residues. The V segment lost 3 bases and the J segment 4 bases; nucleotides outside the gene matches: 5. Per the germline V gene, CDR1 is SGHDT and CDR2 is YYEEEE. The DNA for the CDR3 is TGTGCCAGCAGCTCCCGACAGGGACCAGATACGCAGTATTTT. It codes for CASSSRQGPDTQYF.

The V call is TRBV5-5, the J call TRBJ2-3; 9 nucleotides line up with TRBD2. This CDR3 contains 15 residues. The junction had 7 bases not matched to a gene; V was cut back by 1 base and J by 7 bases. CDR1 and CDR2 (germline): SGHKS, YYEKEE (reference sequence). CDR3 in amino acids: CASSLLIAGEYTQYF. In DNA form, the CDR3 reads TGTGCCAGCAGCTTGTTGATAGCGGGGGAGTATACGCAGTATTTT.

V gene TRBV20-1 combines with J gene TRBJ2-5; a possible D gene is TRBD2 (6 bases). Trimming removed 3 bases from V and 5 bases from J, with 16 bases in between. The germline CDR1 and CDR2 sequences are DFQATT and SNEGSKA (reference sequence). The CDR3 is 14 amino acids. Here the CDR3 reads CSASDLAWVETQYF. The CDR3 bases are TGCAGTGCTAGTGACCTAGCGTGGGTTGAGACCCAGTACTTC.

CDR3 amino acids: CASSSTGGYQPQHF. CDR3 bases: TGTGCCAGTAGTTCAACAGGGGGCTATCAGCCCCAGCATTTT. The chain is built from TRBV19 and TRBJ1-5; 9 positions agree with TRBD1. Germline CDR1 LNHDA, CDR2 SQIVND (reference sequence). The CDR3 loop spans 14 amino acids. V dropped 5 bases and J dropped 5; count of bases not matched to a gene: 4.